This TCR beta chain was retrieved from a study of identical twins. TCRdb itself ran the 5' RACE reads through MiXCR, one entry per CDR3 protein. The data hold roughly 150,000 distinct CDR3 sequences, with roughly 3.5% observed a single time. Germline CDR1 LNHDA, CDR2 SQIVND (reference sequence). This CDR3 comprises 17 residues. With 4 bases clipped from V and 0 bases from J, the junction kept 5 bases outside the gene matches. General study points: Low generation-probability sequences were in excess among twin-shared out-of-frame alpha sequences. Conclusions relied on cross-sectional statistical analysis, not following the same donors. Fewer insertions characterized abundant cord blood beta clonotypes, whereas memory repertoires showed none. Invariant MAIT and iNKT cells are populations that could partly confound zero-insertion analyses.

Concerning this clonotype itself: The target antigen is unknown.

The clonotype originates from a young man in good health. This chain connects TRBV19 to TRBJ2-4; 11 bases map to TRBD2. Sequencing was carried out using memory T cells sorted from blood. In nucleotides, the CDR3 is TGTGCCAGTAGTAGGGCTAGCGGGAGGAGAGCCAAAAACATTCAGTACTTC. Its translation: CASSRASGRRAKNIQYF.